The sequence of this T cell receptor beta chain was determined in a study of shared clonotypes between healthy human individuals. Overall study: Each donor contributed plates that comprised three CD4 naive, three CD4 memory, two CD8 naive and one CD8 memory.

Study-level points and caveats: Several donors shared about 5% of their naive CD4 clonotypes.

The authors distributed each subset's genomic DNA evenly over several immunoSEQ plates. Authors' processing steps: Filtering of immunoSEQ junctional sequences could not match full-length read filtering. Only in-frame clones appear in the TCRdb table, and some are missing; sequencing was by immunoSEQ multiplex PCR. The V and J calls and clone size come from that table; D and trimming were worked out from the DNA. The profile covers millions of clones, with around 96% appearing a single time and roughly 1.1% taken by the ten largest. Germline V gene sequence: CDR1 MNHEY, CDR2 SVGAGI. The CDR3 spans 13 residues. With 4 bases removed from V and 8 bases from J, the gap between germline ends came to 14 bases. Naive CD8 isolation took CD45RO-negative cells positively selected for CCR7 and excluded terminally differentiated effector memory CD45RA+ cells. A word on this clone: Its antigen is currently unknown.

The chain combines TRBV6-5 with TRBJ1-2, with D possibly being TRBD1 (5 bases). The sequence was collected from a man aged 18 to 29 in good health. The sequenced material came from naive CD8+ T cells sorted from blood. DNA for the CDR3: TGTGCCAGCAGTTCCCGGGGCAGCGAGGGCTACACCTTC. Its translation: CASSSRGSEGYTF.